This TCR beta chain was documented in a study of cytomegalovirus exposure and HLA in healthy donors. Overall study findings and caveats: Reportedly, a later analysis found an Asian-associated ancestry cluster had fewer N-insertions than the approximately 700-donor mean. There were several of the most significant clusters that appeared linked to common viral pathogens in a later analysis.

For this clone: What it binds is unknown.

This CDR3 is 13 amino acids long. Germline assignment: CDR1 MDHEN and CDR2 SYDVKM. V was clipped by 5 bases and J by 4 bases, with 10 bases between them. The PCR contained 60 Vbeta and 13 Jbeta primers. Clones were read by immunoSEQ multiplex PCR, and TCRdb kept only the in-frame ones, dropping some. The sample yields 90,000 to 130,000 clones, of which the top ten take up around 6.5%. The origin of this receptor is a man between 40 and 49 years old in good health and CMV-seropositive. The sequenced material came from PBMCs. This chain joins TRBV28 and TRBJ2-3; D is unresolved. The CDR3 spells CASSPPPADTQYF. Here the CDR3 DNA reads TGTGCCAGCAGTCCGCCCCCGGCAGATACGCAGTATTTT.